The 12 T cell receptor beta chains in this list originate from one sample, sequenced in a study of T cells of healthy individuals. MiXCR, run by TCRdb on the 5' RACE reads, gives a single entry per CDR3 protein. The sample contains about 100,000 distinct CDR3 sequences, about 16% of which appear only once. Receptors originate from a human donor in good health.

The CDR3 DNA is TGTGCCAGCAGTTCGGACTTGGCCTACGAGCAGTACTTC. It translates to CASSSDLAYEQYF. V gene TRBV12-3 or TRBV12-4 combines with J gene TRBJ2-7; TRBD2 might be the D (5 bases). The CDR3 is 13 residues long. Trimming left V 4 bases short and J 2 bases short, with 9 bases between.

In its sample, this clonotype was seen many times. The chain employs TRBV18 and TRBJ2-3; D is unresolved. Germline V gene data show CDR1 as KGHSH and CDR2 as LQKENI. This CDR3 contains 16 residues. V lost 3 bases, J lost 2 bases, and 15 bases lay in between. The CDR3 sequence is CASSPMDATVTDTQYF. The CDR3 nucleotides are TGTGCCAGCTCACCTATGGACGCGACGGTCACAGATACGCAGTATTTT. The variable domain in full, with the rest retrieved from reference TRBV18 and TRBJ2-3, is NAGVMQNPRHLVRRRGQEARLRCSPMKGHSHVYWYRQLPEEGLKFMVYLQKENIIDESGMPKERFSAEFPKEGPSILRIQQVVRGDSAAYFCASSPMDATVTDTQYFGPGTRLTVL.

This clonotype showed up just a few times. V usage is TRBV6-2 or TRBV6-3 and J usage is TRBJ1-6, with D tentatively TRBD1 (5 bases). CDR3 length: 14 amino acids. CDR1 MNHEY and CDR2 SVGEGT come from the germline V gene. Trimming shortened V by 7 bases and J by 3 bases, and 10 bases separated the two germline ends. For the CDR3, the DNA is TGTGCCAGCAAAGACGGACACTATAATTCACCCCTCCACTTT. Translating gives CASKDGHYNSPLHF.

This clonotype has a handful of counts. CDR3 bases: TGTGCCAGCAGCCCCATTGGCCTAGGGGCCTACAATGAGCAGTTCTTC. Its protein is CASSPIGLGAYNEQFF. The rearrangement joins TRBV11-2 to TRBJ2-1; perhaps TRBD1 as D (5 bases). CDR3 length equals 16 residues. Germline-derived CDR1 and CDR2 are SGHAT and FQNNGV. V lost 5 bases, J lost 2 bases, and 16 bases lay in between. The full variable domain, completed using reference TRBV11-2 and TRBJ2-1, is EAGVAQSPRYKIIEKRQSVAFWCNPISGHATLYWYQQILGQGPKLLIQFQNNGVVDDSQLPKDRFSAERLKGVDSTLKIQPAKLEDSAVYLCASSPIGLGAYNEQFFGPGTRLTVL.

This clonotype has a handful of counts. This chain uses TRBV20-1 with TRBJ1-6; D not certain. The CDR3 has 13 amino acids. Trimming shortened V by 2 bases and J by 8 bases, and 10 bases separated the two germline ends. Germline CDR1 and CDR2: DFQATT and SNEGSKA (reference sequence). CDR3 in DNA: TGCAGTGCTAGATTCTCCGCTGATTCACCCCTCCACTTT. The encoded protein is CSARFSADSPLHF.

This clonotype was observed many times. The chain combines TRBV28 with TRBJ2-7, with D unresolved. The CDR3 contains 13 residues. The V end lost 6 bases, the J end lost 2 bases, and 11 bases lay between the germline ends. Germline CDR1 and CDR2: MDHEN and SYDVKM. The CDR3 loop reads CASSPRVAYEQYF. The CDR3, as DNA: TGTGCCAGCAGCCCTAGGGTCGCCTACGAGCAGTACTTC. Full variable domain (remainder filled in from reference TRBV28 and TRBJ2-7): DVKVTQSSRYLVKRTGEKVFLECVQDMDHENMFWYRQDPGLGLRLIYFSYDVKMKEKGDIPEGYSVSREKKERFSLILESASTNQTSMYLCASSPRVAYEQYFGPGTRLTVT.

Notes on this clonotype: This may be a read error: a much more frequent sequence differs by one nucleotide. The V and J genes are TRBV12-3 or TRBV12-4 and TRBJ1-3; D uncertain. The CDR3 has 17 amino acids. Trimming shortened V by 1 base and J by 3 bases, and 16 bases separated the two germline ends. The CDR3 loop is CASSLGRRQNFGNTIYF. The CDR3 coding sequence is TGTGCCAGCAGTTTAGGTAGGCGGCAGAATTTTGGAAACACCATATATTTT.

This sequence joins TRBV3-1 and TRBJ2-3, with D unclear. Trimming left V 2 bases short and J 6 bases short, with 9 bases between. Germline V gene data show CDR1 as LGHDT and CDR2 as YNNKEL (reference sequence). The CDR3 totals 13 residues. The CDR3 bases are TGTGCCAGCAGCCAAAATCTGGGCGATACGCAGTATTTT. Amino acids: CASSQNLGDTQYF.

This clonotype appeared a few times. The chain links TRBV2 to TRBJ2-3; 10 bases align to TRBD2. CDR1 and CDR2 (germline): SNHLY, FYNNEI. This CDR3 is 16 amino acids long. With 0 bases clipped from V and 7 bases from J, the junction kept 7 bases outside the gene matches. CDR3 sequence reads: CASSEAPGLAIYTQYF. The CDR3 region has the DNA TGTGCCAGCAGTGAAGCACCGGGACTAGCGATATATACGCAGTATTTT.

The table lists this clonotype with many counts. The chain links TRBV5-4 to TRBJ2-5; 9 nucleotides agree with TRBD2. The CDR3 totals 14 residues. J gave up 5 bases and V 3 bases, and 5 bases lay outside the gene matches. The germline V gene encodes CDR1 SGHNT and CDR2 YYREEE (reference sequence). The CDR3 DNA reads TGTGCCAGCAGCTCTCGGACTAGCGAGGAGACCCAGTACTTC. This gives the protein CASSSRTSEETQYF.

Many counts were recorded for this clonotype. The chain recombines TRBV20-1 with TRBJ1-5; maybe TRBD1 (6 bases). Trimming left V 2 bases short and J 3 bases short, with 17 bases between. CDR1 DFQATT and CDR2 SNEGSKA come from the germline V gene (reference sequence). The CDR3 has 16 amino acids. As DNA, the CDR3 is TGCAGTGCTAGACGTCCCGGGACATTGACCAATCAGCCCCAGCATTTT. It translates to CSARRPGTLTNQPQHF.

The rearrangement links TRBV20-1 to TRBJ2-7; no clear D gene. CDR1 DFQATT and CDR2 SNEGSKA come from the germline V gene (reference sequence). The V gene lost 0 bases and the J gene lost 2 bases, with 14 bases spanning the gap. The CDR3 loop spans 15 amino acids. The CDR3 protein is CSARDRRGGPYEQYF. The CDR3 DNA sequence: TGCAGTGCTAGAGATCGTAGAGGTGGGCCCTACGAGCAGTACTTC.